The 18 T cell receptor beta chains listed next were all sequenced from one sample in a study of T cells in tumors after PD-1 blockade (dated by TCRdb to about 2019). The sample's time point label, decoded: before anti-PD-1 therapy. Library preparation was by the immunoSEQ multiplex PCR assay. Held by TCRdb, this immuneACCESS table contains in-frame sequences only and omits some clones. Under half of the omission traces to an unresolved V gene where checked; the cause of the rest is unknown. The sample table records about 20,000 clones; over 75% of these occur just once. Jointly, the top ten make up about 27% of the sample. The input for sequencing was PBMCs, taken before anti-PD-1 treatment. Receptors originate from a human donor with basal cell carcinoma.

The genes are TRBV2 and TRBJ1-6; possible D gene TRBD1, 5 bases. In germline, CDR1 is SNHLY, CDR2 FYNNEI. CDR3 length equals 11 residues. Trimming shortened V by 7 bases and J by 8 bases, and 6 bases separated the two germline ends. The CDR3 nucleotides are TGTGCCAGCAAGGGGTATTCACCCCTCCACTTT. Translation gives CASKGYSPLHF.

V and J are TRBV2 and TRBJ1-1; 8 nucleotides agree with TRBD1. Germline CDR1 reads SNHLY; CDR2 reads FYNNEI. This CDR3 is 14 amino acids long. V lost 6 bases, J lost 4 bases, and 7 bases stayed unmatched. CDR3: CASSGAGGITEAFF. The CDR3 DNA sequence: TGTGCCAGCAGCGGCGCAGGGGGCATCACTGAAGCTTTCTTT.

The V gene is TRBV2, the J gene TRBJ1-5; D gene uncertain. Trimming removed 5 bases at V and 6 bases at J, with 8 bases between. This CDR3 is built from 12 residues. Looked up from germline, CDR1 is SNHLY and CDR2 is FYNNEI. The CDR3 nucleotides read TGTGCCAGCAGTAGACTTGTTCAGCCCCAGCATTTT. Protein product: CASSRLVQPQHF.

This clone showed up just a few times. The J gene is TRBJ2-7, the V gene TRBV5-1; maybe TRBD1 (6 bases). Germline values: CDR1 SGHRS, CDR2 YFSETQ. The CDR3 consists of 12 residues. The V and J ends lost 5 bases and 5 bases respectively, with 11 bases between them. The CDR3 sequence is CASRSDSNEQYF. CDR3 sequence (DNA): TGCGCCAGCAGGTCGGACAGTAACGAGCAGTACTTC.

The chain uses TRBV7-3 and TRBJ2-1; 8 nucleotides match TRBD2. The CDR3 is 23 amino acids. Germline V lookup: CDR1 SGHTA, CDR2 FQGTGA. V was pared by 0 bases and J by 9 bases, with 31 bases of the junction left unmatched. The CDR3, as DNA: TGTGCCAGCAGCTTAACGCTGGTAGCGGGATTATCCCCCCCCCAATGGTGCGGGGGTGAGCAGTTCTTC. Translation: CASSLTLVAGLSPPQWCGGEQFF.

CDR3 protein: CASSEVSGAVNEKLFF. DNA for the CDR3: TGTGCCAGCAGTGAAGTATCAGGGGCCGTTAATGAAAAACTGTTTTTT. The rearrangement joins TRBV6-1 to TRBJ1-4; D might be TRBD1 (6 bases). Germline CDR1 MNHNS, CDR2 SASEGT. The CDR3 spans 16 residues. Trimming pared 1 base from V and 4 bases from J, leaving 13 bases between.

The chain is built from TRBV18 and TRBJ1-4; D is unresolved. Trimming cost V 5 bases and J 0 bases, with 22 bases left between them. The CDR3 totals 19 residues. Germline V CDR1 and CDR2: KGHSH, LQKENI. CDR3 in amino acids: CASSSRLTADWATNEKLFF. CDR3 DNA sequence: TGTGCCAGCTCATCACGATTAACAGCGGATTGGGCAACTAATGAAAAACTGTTTTTT.

The chain is built from TRBV12-3 or TRBV12-4 and TRBJ1-1; D is unresolved. The CDR3 contains 11 residues. Trimming removed 6 bases from V and 8 bases from J, with 10 bases in between. CDR3 region: CASRGGGEAFF. CDR3 DNA: TGTGCCAGCAGGGGTGGAGGAGAAGCTTTCTTT.

This chain joins TRBV5-4 and TRBJ2-3; D ambiguous. Germline CDR1 reads SGHNT; CDR2 reads YYREEE (reference sequence). This CDR3 spans 11 amino acids. Trimming removed 4 bases at V and 3 bases at J, with 3 bases between. CDR3 DNA: TGTGCCAGCAGCCAGACAGATACGCAGTATTTT. Translation gives CASSQTDTQYF.

The V and J genes are TRBV10-3 and TRBJ2-1; 10 positions agree with TRBD1. With V trimmed by 4 bases and J by 4 bases, 4 bases remained unmatched. The CDR3 has 15 amino acids. CDR1 is ENHRY, CDR2 SYGVKD, per germline. The CDR3 DNA reads TGTGCCATCAGTGGACAGGGGGCGAAATACAATGAGCAGTTCTTC. Its translation: CAISGQGAKYNEQFF.

The chain carries TRBV4-1 and TRBJ1-5, with D uncertain. Between the trimmed V and J ends, which lost 0 bases and 0 bases, there was a span of 9 bases. Germline values: CDR1 MGHRA, CDR2 YSYEKL. The CDR3 spans 16 residues. The CDR3 region has the DNA TGCGCCAGCAGCCAAGAACCGAGTTATAGCAATCAGCCCCAGCATTTT. Its protein product is CASSQEPSYSNQPQHF.

The rearrangement links TRBV5-4 to TRBJ1-3, with D perhaps matching TRBD1 (5 bases). The germline V gene has CDR1 SGHNT and CDR2 YYREEE (reference sequence). V was pared by 4 bases and J by 0 bases, with 8 bases between. The CDR3 covers 14 residues. CDR3: CASSRDPSGNTIYF. DNA for the CDR3: TGTGCCAGCAGCCGGGACCCCTCTGGAAACACCATATATTTT. Full variable domain (outside the CDR3, taken from reference TRBV5-4 and TRBJ1-3): ETGVTQSPTHLIKTRGQQVTLRCSSQSGHNTVSWYQQALGQGPQFIFQYYREEENGRGNFPPRFSGLQFPNYSSELNVNALELDDSALYLCASSRDPSGNTIYFGEGSWLTVV.

The gene calls are TRBV6-5 and TRBJ2-7; the D call may be TRBD1 or TRBD2 (5 bases each). The germline gives CDR1 MNHEY, CDR2 SVGAGI. V lost 6 bases to trimming and J lost 2 bases, with 11 bases between them. The CDR3 covers 13 residues. CDR3 amino acids: CASSTGTAYEQYF. In DNA form, the CDR3 reads TGTGCCAGCAGCACCGGGACGGCCTACGAGCAGTACTTC.

V gene TRBV7-9 combines with J gene TRBJ2-3, with D perhaps given as TRBD1 or TRBD2 (6 bases each). The length of the CDR3 is 15 residues. V was trimmed by 2 bases and J by 2 bases, leaving 11 bases between them. Germline V gene sequence: CDR1 SEHNR, CDR2 FQNEAQ (reference sequence). The CDR3 loop is CASSLMGGPTDTQYF. The CDR3 bases are TGTGCCAGCAGCTTAATGGGGGGCCCCACAGATACGCAGTATTTT.

The chain uses TRBV6-1 and TRBJ1-5; D is ambiguous. There are 17 residues in the CDR3. Germline V gene lookup returns CDR1 MNHNS and CDR2 SASEGT. The V end lost 2 bases, the J end lost 0 bases, and 14 bases lay between the germline ends. This chain's CDR3 is CASSERTGLYSNQPQHF. The CDR3 nucleotides are TGTGCCAGCAGTGAACGGACGGGATTGTATAGCAATCAGCCCCAGCATTTT.

The J gene is TRBJ2-1, the V gene TRBV28; D call uncertain. The CDR3 extends over 12 amino acids. In germline, CDR1 is MDHEN, CDR2 SYDVKM. V lost 10 bases, J lost 1 base, and 8 bases lay in between. The CDR3 reads CATGVSYNEQFF. The CDR3 DNA follows: TGTGCCACCGGCGTATCCTACAATGAGCAGTTCTTC.

The chain joins TRBV6-2 or TRBV6-3 to TRBJ2-3; TRBD1 is a possible D gene (5 bases). This CDR3 spans 14 amino acids. V lost 5 bases and J 0 bases, leaving 9 bases between the germline ends. Per germline, CDR1 MNHEY and CDR2 SVGEGT. CDR3 region: CASSKQESTDTQYF. CDR3 nucleotides: TGTGCCAGCAGTAAACAGGAGAGCACAGATACGCAGTATTTT.

This rearrangement joins TRBV3-1 (or the pseudogene TRBV3-2) to TRBJ1-5; D gene ambiguous. V lost 1 base and J 1 base, leaving 8 bases between the germline ends. This CDR3 is 15 amino acids long. The germline V gene encodes CDR1 LGHDT and CDR2 YNNKEL (reference sequence). This CDR3 is CASSQVHGSNQPQHF. The CDR3, as DNA: TGTGCCAGCAGCCAAGTACACGGGAGCAATCAGCCCCAGCATTTT.